This is a list of T cell receptor beta chains from one sample in a study of cytomegalovirus exposure and HLA in healthy donors. The table came from immunoSEQ multiplex PCR; TCRdb's copy has only in-frame clones and leaves some out. The profile shows around 99,000 clones, over 55% of them singletons. Source material: PBMCs. Every receptor here comes from a young woman in good health and CMV-seronegative. CDR3s include the opening cysteine and the closing phenylalanine or tryptophan.

j_call,v_call,cdr3_aa
TRBJ2-7,TRBV5-1,CASSLGLGSGTKLVDEQYF
TRBJ2-3,TRBV28,CASIVGGTDTQYF
TRBJ2-7,TRBV4-3,CASSQGRLSSGEQYF
TRBJ2-5,TRBV6-4,CASSRDRGETQYF
TRBJ2-3,TRBV30,CAWSGDFTDTQYF
TRBJ1-4,TRBV19,CASSTTGRPSTNEKLFF
TRBJ2-7,TRBV7-6,CASSLVYAAYEQYF
TRBJ2-2,TRBV9,CASSVDLAYNTGELFF
TRBJ2-7,TRBV19,CASSVDIAYEQYF
TRBJ1-1,TRBV9,CASSVGPGVGVNTEAFF
TRBJ2-5,TRBV10-1,CASSVRLAGVETQYF
TRBJ1-6,TRBV25-1,CASSGPDSNPYNSPLHF